This T cell receptor (beta chain) was sequenced in a study of blood T cell repertoires in COVID-19. Overall study: Samples came from the United States, Italy and Spain, spanning acute and convalescent COVID-19.

Using immunoSEQ multiplex PCR, the repertoire was profiled, and TCRdb retains in-frame clones only, with some absent. The sample contains 95,000 to 100,000 clones, 70% to 85% of which appear only once. This clone is termed large. Material: peripheral blood. This TCR was sampled from a woman in her sixties or seventies with acute or convalescent COVID-19.

CDR3 residues: CASDTSNTEAFF. Here the CDR3 DNA reads TGTGCCAGCGACACTTCGAACACTGAAGCTTTCTTT. The genes are TRBV6-6 and TRBJ1-1, with D unclear. Germline CDR1 MNHNY, CDR2 SVGAGI (reference sequence). Trimming removed 8 bases from V and 1 base from J, with 8 bases in between. This CDR3 is 12 amino acids long.